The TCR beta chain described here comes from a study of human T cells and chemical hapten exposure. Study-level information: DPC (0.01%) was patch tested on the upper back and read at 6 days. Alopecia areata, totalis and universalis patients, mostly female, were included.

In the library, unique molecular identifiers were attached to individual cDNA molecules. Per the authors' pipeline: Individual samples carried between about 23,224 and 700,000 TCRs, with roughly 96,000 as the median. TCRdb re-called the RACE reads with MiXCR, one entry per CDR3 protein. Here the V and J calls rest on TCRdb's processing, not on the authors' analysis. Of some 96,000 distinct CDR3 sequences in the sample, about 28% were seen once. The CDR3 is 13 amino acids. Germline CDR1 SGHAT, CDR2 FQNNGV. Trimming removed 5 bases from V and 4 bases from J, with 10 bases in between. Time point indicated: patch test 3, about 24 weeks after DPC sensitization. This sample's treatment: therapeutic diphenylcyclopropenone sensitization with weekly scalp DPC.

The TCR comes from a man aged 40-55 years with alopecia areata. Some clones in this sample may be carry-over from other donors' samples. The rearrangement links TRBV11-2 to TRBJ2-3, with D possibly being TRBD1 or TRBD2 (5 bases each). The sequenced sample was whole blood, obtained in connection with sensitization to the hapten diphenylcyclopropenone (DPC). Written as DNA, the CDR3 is TGTGCCAGCAGCCGGGACCTTTCAGATACGCAGTATTTT. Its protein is CASSRDLSDTQYF.